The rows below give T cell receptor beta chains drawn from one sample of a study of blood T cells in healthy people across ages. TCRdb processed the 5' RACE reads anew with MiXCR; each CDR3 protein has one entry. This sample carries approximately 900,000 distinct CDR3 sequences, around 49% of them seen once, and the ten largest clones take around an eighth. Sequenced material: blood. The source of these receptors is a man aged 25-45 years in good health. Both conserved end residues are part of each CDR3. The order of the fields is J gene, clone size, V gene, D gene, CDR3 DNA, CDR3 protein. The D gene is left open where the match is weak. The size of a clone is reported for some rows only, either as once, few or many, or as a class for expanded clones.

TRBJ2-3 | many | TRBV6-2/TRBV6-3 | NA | TGTGCCAGCAGTTTTGCAGGGGAGCCTACAGATACGCAGTATTTT | CASSFAGEPTDTQYF
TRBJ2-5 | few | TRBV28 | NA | TGTGCCAGCAGCCACAGGGAAGAGGAGACCCAGTACTTC | CASSHREEETQYF
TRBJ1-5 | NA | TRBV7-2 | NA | TGTGCCAGCAGCTTCGGGGAGGGAAATCAGCCCCAGCATTTT | CASSFGEGNQPQHF
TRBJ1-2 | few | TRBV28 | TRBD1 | TGTGCCAGCAGTACCGGGACAGGGGGCGGTGGCTACACCTTC | CASSTGTGGGGYTF
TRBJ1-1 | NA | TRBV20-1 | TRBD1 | TGCAGTGCTAGGAGCCGGGACAGGGGGCCGTGGAGCACTGAAGCTTTCTTT | CSARSRDRGPWSTEAFF
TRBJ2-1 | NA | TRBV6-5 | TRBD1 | TGTGCCAGCAGCCGGGACAGGGCCTGCAATGAGCAGTTCTTC | CASSRDRACNEQFF
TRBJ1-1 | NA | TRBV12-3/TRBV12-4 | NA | TGTGCCAGCAGTTTATGGGGAAGCACTGAAGCTTTCTTT | CASSLWGSTEAFF
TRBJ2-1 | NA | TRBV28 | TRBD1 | TGTGCCAGCAACCCCGGGACAGGGGGCTACAATGAGCAGTTCTTC | CASNPGTGGYNEQFF
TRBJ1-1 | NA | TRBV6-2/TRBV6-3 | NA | TGTGCCAGCAGTTACCCTGCGGGGGCGCGGAACACTGAAGCTTTCTTT | CASSYPAGARNTEAFF
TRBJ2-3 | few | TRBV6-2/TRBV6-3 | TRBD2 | TGTGCCAGCAGTGCTAGCGGGGGGGCGGATACGCAGTATTTT | CASSASGGADTQYF
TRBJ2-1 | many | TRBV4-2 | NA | TGTGCCAGCAGCCAAGGTATAGGGCTGGCCTACAATGAGCAGTTCTTC | CASSQGIGLAYNEQFF
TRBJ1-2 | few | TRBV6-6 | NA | TGTGCCAGCAGTCTCACCCGGCACCCTAACTATGGCTACACCTTC | CASSLTRHPNYGYTF
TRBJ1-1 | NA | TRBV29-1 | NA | TGCAGCGCTGAACGCAGGATAAACACTGAAGCTTTCTTT | CSAERRINTEAFF
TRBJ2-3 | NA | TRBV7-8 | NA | TGTGCCAGCAGCTTCTTTCTAGCAGGGGCAGATACGCAGTATTTT | CASSFFLAGADTQYF
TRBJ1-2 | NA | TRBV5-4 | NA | TGTGCCAGCAGCGGAAAGACGAGTGGCTACACCTTC | CASSGKTSGYTF
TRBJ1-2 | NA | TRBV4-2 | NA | TGTGCCAGCAGCCAATGGGGTTCGGGGGCCGGCTACACCTTC | CASSQWGSGAGYTF
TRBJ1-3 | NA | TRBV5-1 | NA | TGCGCCAGCAGCTTCCAGGGGCCTGGAAACACCATATATTTT | CASSFQGPGNTIYF
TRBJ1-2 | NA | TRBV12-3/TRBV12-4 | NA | TGTGCCAGCAGTCCACCTGAAAGGGGAAACAGCGAAAAATATGGCTACACCTTC | CASSPPERGNSEKYGYTF
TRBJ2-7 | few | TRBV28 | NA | TGTGCCAGCGGTTTATTCGGAGAGCAGTACTTC | CASGLFGEQYF
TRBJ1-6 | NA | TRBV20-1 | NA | TGCAGTGCTAGCCACAGCTATAATTCACCCCTCCACTTT | CSASHSYNSPLHF
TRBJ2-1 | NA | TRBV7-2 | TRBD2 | TGTGCCAGCAGCTTAGACAGCGGGGGGGCGTATGAGCAGTTCTTC | CASSLDSGGAYEQFF
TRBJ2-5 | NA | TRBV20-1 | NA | TGCAGTGCTAGCGACAGGGTAGTAGCGGGAGAGACCCAGTACTTC | CSASDRVVAGETQYF
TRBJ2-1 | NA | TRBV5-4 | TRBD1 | TGTGCCAGCAGATTCGACAGGGGCTCCTACAATGAGCAGTTCTTC | CASRFDRGSYNEQFF
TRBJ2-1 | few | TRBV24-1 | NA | TGTGCCACCAGTGACCGCGTGGGAGGAGGATCCTCCAATGAGCAGTTCTTC | CATSDRVGGGSSNEQFF
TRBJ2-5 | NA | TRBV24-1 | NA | TGTGCCACCAGTGAAAACCGGGACCAGCGGGAGACCCAGTACTTC | CATSENRDQRETQYF
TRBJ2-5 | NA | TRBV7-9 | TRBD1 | TGTGCCAGCAGCCCAGAAGGGACAGGTCGAGAGACCCAGTACTTC | CASSPEGTGRETQYF
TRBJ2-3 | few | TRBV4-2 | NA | TGTGCCAGCAGCCAGAGGGGGGGGGCTAGCACAGATACGCAGTATTTT | CASSQRGGASTDTQYF
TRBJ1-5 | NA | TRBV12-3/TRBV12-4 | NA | TGTACCAGCAGTCCCGCAGGAGCTCAGCCCCAGCATTTT | CTSSPAGAQPQHF
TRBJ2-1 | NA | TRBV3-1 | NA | TGTGCCAGCAGCCAAGTACCGAGCGCCTACAATGAGCAGTTCTTC | CASSQVPSAYNEQFF
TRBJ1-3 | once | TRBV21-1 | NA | TGTGCCAGCAGCGAAAGGACAGGGACAGGGACCCTGAGAAACACCATATATTTT | CASSERTGTGTLRNTIYF
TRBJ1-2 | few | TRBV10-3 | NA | TGTGCCACCGGGGCGGCTGACTATGGCTACACCTTC | CATGAADYGYTF
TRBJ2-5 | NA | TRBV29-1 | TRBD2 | TGCAGCGTTTTGGGACTAGCGGGATTCCGGGAGACCCAGTACTTC | CSVLGLAGFRETQYF
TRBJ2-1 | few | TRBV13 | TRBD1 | TGTGCCAGCAGCGGATGGGGACAGGGTCCCAATGAGCAGTTCTTC | CASSGWGQGPNEQFF